Included here is one TCR beta chain sequence, with context. As yet, its antigen is unknown. V gave up 7 bases and J gave up 0 bases, with 8 bases separating them. This CDR3 is built from 13 residues. Germline V gene lookup returns CDR1 SGHKS and CDR2 YYEKEE (reference sequence). The data were taken from a study of cytomegalovirus exposure and HLA in healthy donors. Study-wide points: In a later analysis, more than 15,000 TCR beta sequences were associated with HLA alleles at 0.05 false discovery rate. A later analysis by the authors found several of the most significant clusters apparently linked to common viral pathogens.

While unrecorded immune exposures were likely, the donors were nominally healthy when sampled. Primers for the PCR totalled 60 Vbeta and 13 Jbeta. Profiled with immunoSEQ multiplex PCR; TCRdb holds only in-frame clones, not every one. Recorded for this sample: around 200,000 clones. Source material: PBMCs. The V gene is TRBV5-5, the J gene TRBJ1-3; D remains unclear. The TCR comes from a woman between 18 and 30 years old in good health and CMV-seropositive. The CDR3 is CASQSYSGNTIYF. The CDR3 DNA sequence: TGTGCCAGCCAGTCTTACTCTGGAAACACCATATATTTT. Complete variable domain (other parts from reference TRBV5-5 and TRBJ1-3): DAGVTQSPTHLIKTRGQQVTLRCSPISGHKSVSWYQQVLGQGPQFIFQYYEKEERGRGNFPDRFSARQFPNYSSELNVNALLLGDSALYLCASQSYSGNTIYFGEGSWLTVV.